This TCR beta chain came from a study of CD8+CD57+ T cells in acquired aplastic anemia. Researchers used genomic DNA as the template to profile TCR beta VDJ and CDR3. TCRdb used MiXCR to reprocess the reads, holding one entry per CDR3 protein. The data show around 200,000 distinct CDR3 sequences, roughly half seen once. CDR1 and CDR2 (germline): SGDLS, YYNGEE. V shed 7 bases and J shed 11 bases, with 6 bases lying between them. This CDR3 spans 8 amino acids. Sequenced: sorted CD4+, CD8+, or CD8+CD57+ T cells (not recorded which) from PBMCs. The receptor comes from a human donor in good health, serving as a control. The rearrangement uses TRBV9 and TRBJ1-1; D remains unclear. CDR3 DNA sequence: TGTGCCAGCCTTGCGGCTTTCTTT. Amino acid sequence: CASLAAFF. The full variable domain, completed using reference TRBV9 and TRBJ1-1, is DSGVTQTPKHLITATGQRVTLRCSPRSGDLSVYWYQQSLDQGLQFLIQYYNGEERAKGNILERFSAQQFPDLHSELNLSSLELGDSALYFCASLAAFFGQGTRLTVV.